This entry lists 9 T cell receptor beta chains sequenced from one sample in a study of graft-versus-host responses after intestinal transplantation. Sequencing used immunoSEQ multiplex PCR; TCRdb keeps in-frame clones, though not all of them. The data hold some 44,000 clones, with about 95% observed a single time. Specimen: PBMCs, collected 330 to 350 days after intestinal transplant. Source of these receptors: a human patient who received an intestinal transplant, so some T cells may come from the graft donor.

For this clone: Germline and junction disagree at one end, which may indicate a read error. The V and J genes are TRBV2 and TRBJ2-5; either TRBD1 or TRBD2 may supply D (5 bases each). The CDR3 is made up of 14 amino acids. The germline V gene has CDR1 SNHLY and CDR2 FYNNEI. Here the CDR3 reads CAGSSPPGLETQYF. The CDR3 nucleotides read TGTGCCGGCAGCAGCCCCCCGGGGCTGGAGACCCAGTACTTC.

The V call is TRBV4-1, the J call TRBJ1-5; D is ambiguous. CDR1 MGHRA and CDR2 YSYEKL come from the germline V gene. The CDR3 is made up of 16 amino acids. Trimming removed 0 bases from V and 0 bases from J, with 9 bases in between. The CDR3 DNA follows: TGCGCCAGCAGCCAAGATCGGGGTGGTAGCAATCAGCCCCAGCATTTT. Translating gives CASSQDRGGSNQPQHF.

CDR3 loop: CASSLGSMDEQYF. Written as DNA, the CDR3 is TGTGCCAGCAGCTTAGGATCTATGGACGAGCAGTACTTC. The J gene is TRBJ2-7, the V gene TRBV7-6; D is unresolved. Per germline, CDR1 SGHVS and CDR2 FNYEAQ. This CDR3 is built from 13 residues. Trimming pared 1 base from V and 5 bases from J, leaving 9 bases between.

This clone was detected once. Other DNA sequences in the sample encode the same CDR3. V is TRBV9 and J is TRBJ2-7; 14 bases align to TRBD2. The V and J ends lost 4 bases and 3 bases, in that order; junction bases with no gene match: 6. The CDR3 is made up of 16 amino acids. Per the germline V gene, CDR1 is SGDLS and CDR2 is YYNGEE. As DNA, the CDR3 is TGTGCCAGCAGCATGGGACTAGCGGGAGTAAACTACGAGCAGTACTTC. It is translated as CASSMGLAGVNYEQYF.

V usage is TRBV2 and J usage is TRBJ1-1, with TRBD1 as a possible D gene (6 bases). This CDR3 contains 16 residues. The germline V gene has CDR1 SNHLY and CDR2 FYNNEI. With 4 bases removed from V and 0 bases from J, the gap between germline ends came to 15 bases. CDR3 amino acids: CASSGDKGKMNTEAFF. CDR3 bases: TGTGCCAGCAGTGGGGACAAGGGGAAGATGAACACTGAAGCTTTCTTT.

The CDR3 DNA is TGTGCCAGCTCACCATGGTCGCGGGGTGAAAAACTGTTTTTT. This gives the protein CASSPWSRGEKLFF. The rearrangement uses TRBV18 and TRBJ1-4; no clear D gene. Trimming took 2 bases from V and 7 from J, leaving 11 bases between them. This CDR3 spans 14 amino acids. The germline CDR1 and CDR2 sequences are KGHSH and LQKENI.

The CDR3 here is CASAKRNNKRIQETQYF. DNA of the CDR3: TGCGCCAGCGCCAAACGAAATAATAAGCGGATACAAGAGACCCAGTACTTC. The chain employs TRBV5-1 and TRBJ2-5, with D perhaps TRBD2 (5 bases). CDR1 SGHRS and CDR2 YFSETQ come from the germline V gene. V shed 7 bases and J shed 2 bases, with 24 bases lying between them. CDR3 size: 17 residues. The whole variable domain, remainder taken from reference TRBV5-1 and TRBJ2-5, is KAGVTQTPRYLIKTRGQQVTLSCSPISGHRSVSWYQQTPGQGLQFLFEYFSETQRNKGNFPGRFSGRQFSNSRSEMNVSTLELGDSALYLCASAKRNNKRIQETQYFGPGTRLLVL.

The chain has TRBV10-3 and TRBJ2-3; 8 bases map to TRBD2. From germline, CDR1 is ENHRY and CDR2 SYGVKD. The ends lost 4 bases at V and 3 bases at J; junction bases unmatched: 3. The CDR3 loop spans 14 amino acids. The CDR3 spells CAISGTSSTDTQYF. In DNA form, the CDR3 reads TGTGCCATCAGTGGGACTAGCAGTACAGATACGCAGTATTTT.

J is TRBJ2-5 and V is TRBV29-1; no clear D gene. Deletions cut 2 bases from V and 5 bases from J, with 12 bases between. In germline, CDR1 is SQVTM, CDR2 ANQGSEA. This CDR3 region has 13 residues. The CDR3 protein is CSVENGLEETQYF. The CDR3 nucleotides read TGCAGCGTTGAAAATGGTTTGGAGGAGACCCAGTACTTC.